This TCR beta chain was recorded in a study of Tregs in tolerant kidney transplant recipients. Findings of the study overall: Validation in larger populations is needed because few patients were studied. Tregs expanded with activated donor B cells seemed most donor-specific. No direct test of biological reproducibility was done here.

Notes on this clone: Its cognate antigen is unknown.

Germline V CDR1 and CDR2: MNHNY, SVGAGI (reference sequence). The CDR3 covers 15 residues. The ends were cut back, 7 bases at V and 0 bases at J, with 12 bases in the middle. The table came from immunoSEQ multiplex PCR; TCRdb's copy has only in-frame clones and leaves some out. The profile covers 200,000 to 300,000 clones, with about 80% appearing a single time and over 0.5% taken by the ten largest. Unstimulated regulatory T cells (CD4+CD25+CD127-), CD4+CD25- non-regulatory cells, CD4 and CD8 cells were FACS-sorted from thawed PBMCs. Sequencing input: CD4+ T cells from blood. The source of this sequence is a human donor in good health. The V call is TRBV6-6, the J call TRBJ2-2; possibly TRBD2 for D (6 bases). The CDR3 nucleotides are TGTGCCAGCAACATCGGGGGAGCGAACACCGGGGAGCTGTTTTTT. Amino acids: CASNIGGANTGELFF.